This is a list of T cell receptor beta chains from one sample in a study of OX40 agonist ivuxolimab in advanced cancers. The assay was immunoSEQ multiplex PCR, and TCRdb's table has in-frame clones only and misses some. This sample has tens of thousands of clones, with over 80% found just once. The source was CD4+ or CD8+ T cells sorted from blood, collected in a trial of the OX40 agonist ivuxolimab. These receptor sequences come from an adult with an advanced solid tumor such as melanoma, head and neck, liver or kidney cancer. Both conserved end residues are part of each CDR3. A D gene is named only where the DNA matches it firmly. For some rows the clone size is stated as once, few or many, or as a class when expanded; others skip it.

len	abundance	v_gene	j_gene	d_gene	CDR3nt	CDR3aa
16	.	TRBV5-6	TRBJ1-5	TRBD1	TGTGCCAGCAGCTTGTGGAGACAGGGAGTTGAACAGCCCCAGCATTTT	CASSLWRQGVEQPQHF
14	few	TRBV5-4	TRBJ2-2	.	TGTGCCAGCAGCAAGAGGGAGTACACCGGGGAGCTGTTTTTT	CASSKREYTGELFF
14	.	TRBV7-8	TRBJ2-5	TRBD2	TGTGCCAGCAGCCCTACCGCGGGGGGAGAGACCCAGTACTTC	CASSPTAGGETQYF
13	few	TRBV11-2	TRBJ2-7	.	TGTGCCAGCAGCTTTTCTCCGGCCTACGAGCAGTACTTC	CASSFSPAYEQYF
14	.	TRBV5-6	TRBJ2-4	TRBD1	TGTGCCAGCAGCTTGTATCGAACAGGGGGGTATCTGTACTTC	CASSLYRTGGYLYF
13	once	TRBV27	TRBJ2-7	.	TGTGCCAGCAGTTTAGGGGACACCTACGAGCAGTACTTC	CASSLGDTYEQYF
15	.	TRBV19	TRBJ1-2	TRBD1	TGTGCCAGTAGCCCACCAAGGGGGCGCGGCTATGGCTACACCTTC	CASSPPRGRGYGYTF
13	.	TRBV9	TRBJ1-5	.	TGTGCCAGCAGCCCCTCCCCCTATCAGCCCCAGCATTTT	CASSPSPYQPQHF
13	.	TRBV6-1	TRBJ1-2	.	TGTGCCAGCAGTGAAGGGGTGGGGTATGGCTACACCTTC	CASSEGVGYGYTF
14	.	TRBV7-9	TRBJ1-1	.	TGTGCCAGCAGCCCCTGGGCCGAGAACACTGAAGCTTTCTTT	CASSPWAENTEAFF
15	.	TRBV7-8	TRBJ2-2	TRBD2	TGTGCCAGCAGCCACCCTGGGACTAGTACCGGGGAGCTGTTTTTT	CASSHPGTSTGELFF
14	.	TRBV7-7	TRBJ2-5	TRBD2	TGTGCCAGCAGCTTCGGCGGGGGCCAAGAGACCCAGTACTTC	CASSFGGGQETQYF
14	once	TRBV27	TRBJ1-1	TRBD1	TGTGCCAGCAGTGCGCAAGGGGGCGGATCTGAAGCTTTCTTT	CASSAQGGGSEAFF
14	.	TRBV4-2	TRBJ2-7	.	TGTGCCAGCAGCCCGGGCCATTGGTCGTTCGAGCAGTACTTC	CASSPGHWSFEQYF
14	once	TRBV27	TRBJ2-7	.	TGTGCCAGCAGTTTATTGTCAGCATCCTACGAGCAGTACTTC	CASSLLSASYEQYF
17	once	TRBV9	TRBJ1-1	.	TGTGCCAGCAGCGTAGTCCCCCTACAGGGCCCGAACACTGAAGCTTTCTTT	CASSVVPLQGPNTEAFF
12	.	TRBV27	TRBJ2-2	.	TGTGCCAGCAGTGAATACACCGGGGAGCTGTTTTTT	CASSEYTGELFF
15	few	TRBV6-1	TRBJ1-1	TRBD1	TGTGCCAGCACCCGACAGGGGGGAATGAACACTGAAGCTTTCTTT	CASTRQGGMNTEAFF
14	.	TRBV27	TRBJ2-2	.	TGTGCCAGCAGTCCAGGGTCGAACACCGGGGAGCTGTTTTTT	CASSPGSNTGELFF
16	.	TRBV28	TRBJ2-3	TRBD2	TGTGCCAGCAGTTTAGCACTAGCGGGATCCACAGATACGCAGTATTTT	CASSLALAGSTDTQYF
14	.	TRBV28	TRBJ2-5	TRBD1	TGTGCCAGCAGTTTAGGGACAGTAGTAGAGACCCAGTACTTC	CASSLGTVVETQYF
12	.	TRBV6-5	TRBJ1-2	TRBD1	TGTGCCGCCCACAGGGGAAACTATGGCTACACCTTC	CAAHRGNYGYTF
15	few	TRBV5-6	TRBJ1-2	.	TGTGCCAGCAGCTTGGTCTTTTTAGCTAACTATGGCTACACCTTC	CASSLVFLANYGYTF
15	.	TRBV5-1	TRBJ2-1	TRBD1	TGCGCCACCTCGCCGGGACAGGGGGCGTTCGATGAGCAGTTCTTC	CATSPGQGAFDEQFF
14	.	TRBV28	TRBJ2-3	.	TGTGCCAGCAGTTTATCCGTAGACGCAGATACGCAGTATTTT	CASSLSVDADTQYF
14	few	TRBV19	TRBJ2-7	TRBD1	TGTGCCAGTAGTGCGGACAGGGGTTACTACGAGCAGTACTTC	CASSADRGYYEQYF
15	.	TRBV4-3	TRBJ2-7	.	TGCGCCAGCAGCCAAGATCACAGTGAGGGCTACGAGCAGTACTTC	CASSQDHSEGYEQYF
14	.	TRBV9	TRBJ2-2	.	TGTGCCAGCAACCTCGGGGGGAACACCGGGGAGCTGTTTTTT	CASNLGGNTGELFF
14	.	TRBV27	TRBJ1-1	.	TGTGCCAGCAGTATCGGGGGACCGGACACTGAAGCTTTCTTT	CASSIGGPDTEAFF
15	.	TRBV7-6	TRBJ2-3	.	TGTGCCAGCAGCTTAGAGGCCGGTTCCACAGATACGCAGTATTTT	CASSLEAGSTDTQYF
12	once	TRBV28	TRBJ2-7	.	TGTGCCAGCAGTTTAATCACCTCTGAGCAGTACTTC	CASSLITSEQYF
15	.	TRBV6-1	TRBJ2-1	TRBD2	TGTGCCAGCAGTGATGGGGGAGGGCGAATGAACGAGCAGTTCTTC	CASSDGGGRMNEQFF
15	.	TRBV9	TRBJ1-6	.	TGTGCCAGCAGCGCTGAGGGGGAATTCCATTCACCCCTCCACTTT	CASSAEGEFHSPLHF
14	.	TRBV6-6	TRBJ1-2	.	TGTGCCAGCCAGAAGAGGGAATCGGACTATGGCTACACCTTC	CASQKRESDYGYTF
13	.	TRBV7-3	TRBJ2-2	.	TGTGCCAGCAGCTTAGGGGACACCGGGGAGCTGTTTTTT	CASSLGDTGELFF
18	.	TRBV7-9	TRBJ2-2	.	TGTGCCAGCAGCTTTACAGTGGGGGGTCTGTCGAACACCGGGGAGCTGTTTTTT	CASSFTVGGLSNTGELFF
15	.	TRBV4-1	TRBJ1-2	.	TGCGCCAGCAGCCAAGATCTCGGCTTCGCCTATGGCTACACCTTC	CASSQDLGFAYGYTF
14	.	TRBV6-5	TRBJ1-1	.	TGTGCCAGCAGTTACTTGGCAGGAAGCGGCGAAGCTTTCTTT	CASSYLAGSGEAFF
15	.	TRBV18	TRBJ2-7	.	TGTGCCAGCTCACCACTCTCCAGGCCAACGGAAGAGCAGTACTTC	CASSPLSRPTEEQYF
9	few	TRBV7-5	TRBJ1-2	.	TGTGCCATGCGGGGTGGCTACACCTTC	CAMRGGYTF
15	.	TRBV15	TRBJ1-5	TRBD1	TGTGCCACCAGCAGAGAGGACAGGGGTTATCAGCCCCAGCATTTT	CATSREDRGYQPQHF
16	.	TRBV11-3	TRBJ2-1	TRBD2	TGTGCCAGCAGCTTGGGGGGGACTAGCGGTTACAATGAGCAGTTCTTC	CASSLGGTSGYNEQFF
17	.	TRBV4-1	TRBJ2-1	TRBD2	TGCGCCAGCAGCCAAGGTAATAGCGGGAGTATCTACAATGAGCAGTTCTTC	CASSQGNSGSIYNEQFF
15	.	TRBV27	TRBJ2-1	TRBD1	TGTGCCACGAGCCCAGGACAGGGGGCCTACAATGAGCAGTTCTTC	CATSPGQGAYNEQFF
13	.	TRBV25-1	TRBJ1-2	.	TGTGCCAGCATGTTCCCCGGGAACTATGGCTACACCTTC	CASMFPGNYGYTF
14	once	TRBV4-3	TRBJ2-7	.	TGCGCCAGCAGCCAAGATCCAGGGAACTACGAGCAGTACTTC	CASSQDPGNYEQYF